What follows is one T cell receptor beta chain and its context. Antigen specificity is unknown. Primers included in the PCR were 60 Vbeta and 13 Jbeta primers. Sequenced by immunoSEQ multiplex PCR; TCRdb stores in-frame clones only, minus some. Among 95,000 to 100,000 clones listed, approximately 72% were seen once. Germline assignment: CDR1 SGHVS and CDR2 FQNEAQ. CDR3 length: 16 amino acids. Trimming removed 1 base from V and 3 bases from J, with 13 bases in between. This sample was included in a study of cytomegalovirus exposure and HLA in healthy donors. At the level of the study: Samples from HLA-typed donors yielded around 79 million unique TCRs in an early data release. Overall study findings and caveats: Most TCR sequences were uncommon, yet certain public TCRs appeared in many donors.

V gene TRBV7-8 combines with J gene TRBJ1-5, with D maybe TRBD1 (5 bases). Source material: PBMCs. This TCR was recovered from a woman aged 40 to 55 in good health and CMV-seronegative. CDR3 sequence reads: CASSLGGGFNNQPQHF. The CDR3, as DNA: TGTGCCAGCAGCTTAGGGGGGGGGTTCAACAATCAGCCCCAGCATTTT.